The clone carrying this TCR beta chain occurred a few times. Its antigen is undetermined. This CDR3 is built from 14 residues. V gave up 4 bases and J gave up 3 bases, with 15 bases separating them. Germline loops: CDR1 DFQATT, CDR2 SNEGSKA (reference sequence). The TCR cDNA carried a universal primer site and UMIs from 5'RACE template switching. TCRdb independently ran MiXCR on the 5' RACE reads; one entry per CDR3 protein. The repertoire has roughly 310,000 distinct CDR3 sequences, about 9.5% of them found once; the top ten carry about 20%. This entry is derived from a study of T cells after yellow fever vaccination. Notes on the study in general: There was a small share of clonotypes that showed up in both the CD4 and CD8 compartments. Weaker in magnitude, the secondary response showed a faster peak on day 5 versus 15. Among primary-vaccination clones, most reappeared after the booster, at just under 98% for CD4 and 88% for CD8.

The specimen was PBMCs, collected on the day of the first yellow fever vaccination. The source is a man aged 18 to 29 who received the YFV17D yellow fever vaccine. This chain connects TRBV20-1 to TRBJ1-1; D gene unclear. CDR3 loop: CSANEVGRDTEAFF. The CDR3 DNA follows: TGCAGTGCTAATGAAGTCGGGAGGGACACTGAAGCTTTCTTT.